These T cell receptor beta chains were read from a single sample in a study of blood T cell repertoires in COVID-19. Here immunoSEQ multiplex PCR was the method, and the copy in TCRdb shows in-frame clones only, minus some. The repertoire holds 100,000 to 150,000 clones, with more than 60% as singletons. The sequenced sample consisted of peripheral blood. The source is a woman between 65 and 79 years old with acute or convalescent COVID-19. Each CDR3 is given with its conserved first and last residue. The D gene is left open where the match is weak. Some rows mark clone size as missing; the rest say once, few, many or name a class of expanded clone.

j_call cdr3_length d_call clone_size v_call cdr3_nt cdr3_aa
TRBJ2-7 15 TRBD2 NA TRBV3-1/TRBV3-2 TGTGCCAGCAGCCAAGGGAGCGGGGGAGCCTACGAGCAGTACTTC CASSQGSGGAYEQYF
TRBJ2-1 20 TRBD2 few TRBV4-1 TGCGCCAGCAGCCAACCTAGCGGGAGGGCCTCTGGGGTTGAATTCCCGAAGCAGTTCTTC CASSQPSGRASGVEFPKQFF
TRBJ1-2 15 NA NA TRBV7-9 TGTGCCAGCAGCATCCTATCAAGGAGTGGCTATGGCTACACCTTC CASSILSRSGYGYTF
TRBJ2-7 16 TRBD2 NA TRBV11-2 TGTGCCAGCAGCTTAGTGGGGACTAGAAACTCCTACGAGCAGTACTTC CASSLVGTRNSYEQYF
TRBJ2-1 18 TRBD2 NA TRBV2 TGTGCCAGCGGTTGGGGACTAGCGGGAGCGCTACCTTACAATGAGCAGTTCTTC CASGWGLAGALPYNEQFF
TRBJ2-5 13 TRBD2 once TRBV25-1 TGTGCCAGCGCGGACCCCCGCGGGAGGACCCAGTACTTC CASADPRGRTQYF
TRBJ2-2 16 TRBD2 NA TRBV5-6 TGTGCCAGCAGCTTTTTGGCTAGCGGGAGAGCCGGGGAGCTGTTTTTT CASSFLASGRAGELFF
TRBJ2-2 19 NA few TRBV9 TGTGCCAGCAGCGTAGGTTTGGGCCTGGTGATCCCGATCACCGGGGAGCTGTTTTTT CASSVGLGLVIPITGELFF
TRBJ2-3 13 NA NA TRBV10-2 TGCGCCAGCAGTGAAGAAAGGGACACTACGCAGTATTTT CASSEERDTTQYF
TRBJ2-5 15 TRBD2 NA TRBV7-9 TGTGCCAGCAGCCGGACTAGCGGGGGCTACGGGACCCAGTACTTC CASSRTSGGYGTQYF
TRBJ2-7 12 NA NA TRBV28 TGTGCCAGCAGTTTATCGGGTAACGAGCAGTACTTC CASSLSGNEQYF
TRBJ2-1 13 TRBD1 NA TRBV10-3 TGTGCCATCGTCGTTCGAGGGGGCTGTGAGCAGTTCTTC CAIVVRGGCEQFF
TRBJ2-5 12 NA NA TRBV7-8 TGTGCCAGCGCCCATGGGCAGGAGACCCAGTACTTC CASAHGQETQYF
TRBJ2-5 12 NA many TRBV19 TGTGCCAGTAGTCAACTAGGAGAGACCCAGTACTTC CASSQLGETQYF
TRBJ2-4 19 NA medium-sized TRBV5-1 TGCGCCAGCAGCTTGGAGGGGTCGACAGGCCGGCTGGCCAAAAACATTCAGTACTTC CASSLEGSTGRLAKNIQYF
TRBJ2-7 15 TRBD2 once TRBV4-2 TGTGCCAGCAGCCAAGCAAGCGGGGGTACGTACGAGCAGTACTTC CASSQASGGTYEQYF
TRBJ2-1 15 NA NA TRBV5-4 TGTGCCAGCAGCCCCGGACTAGGGGGTTCCTTTGAGCAGTTCTTC CASSPGLGGSFEQFF
TRBJ2-2 14 TRBD1 NA TRBV9 TGTGCCAGCAGCGGATACAGGGGTTCGGGGGAGCTGTTTTTT CASSGYRGSGELFF
TRBJ2-1 16 TRBD2 few TRBV5-1 TGCGCCAGCAGCTTGGCAGGAGCGGGAGGCCGCGATGAGCAGTTCTTC CASSLAGAGGRDEQFF
TRBJ2-7 12 TRBD1 few TRBV30 TGTGCCTGGGGGGGACAGGGGGGCCTACAGTACTTC CAWGGQGGLQYF
TRBJ1-1 15 NA NA TRBV27 TGTGCCAGCAGTGCCCAGACCTGGAGGGGCACTGAAGCTTTCTTT CASSAQTWRGTEAFF
TRBJ2-1 16 TRBD2 NA TRBV15 TGTGCCACCAGCAGAGGGGGTAGCGGGGGGTACAATGAGCAGTTCTTC CATSRGGSGGYNEQFF
TRBJ1-3 16 NA few TRBV5-4 TGTGCCAGCAGCCTAGGTGGCGGCGGCTCCCGGAACACCATATATTTT CASSLGGGGSRNTIYF
TRBJ2-3 15 TRBD1 NA TRBV5-6 TGTGCCAGCAGCTTTAGGGGGCCCTACACAGATACGCAGTATTTT CASSFRGPYTDTQYF
TRBJ2-3 15 TRBD1 NA TRBV18 TGTGCCAGCTCACCACCTATCACAGGGGCAGATACGCAGTATTTT CASSPPITGADTQYF
TRBJ2-1 18 TRBD2 once TRBV5-1 TGCGCCAGCAGCTTAGGGACTAGCGGGACTCTAAACTACAATGAGCAGTTCTTC CASSLGTSGTLNYNEQFF
TRBJ2-1 16 TRBD2 once TRBV3-1/TRBV3-2 TGTGCCAGCAGCCAGGGACTAGCGGCCGCCTCGGGTGAGCAGTTCTTC CASSQGLAAASGEQFF
TRBJ2-1 18 TRBD2 NA TRBV10-3 TGTGCCATCAGCGGACTAGCGGGGGGCCGAAGCTCCTACAATGAGCAGTTCTTC CAISGLAGGRSSYNEQFF